This T cell receptor beta chain was observed in a study of T cell responses to AZD1222 COVID-19 vaccine. V shed 4 bases and J 7 bases; nucleotides not matched to a gene: 11. This CDR3 is built from 17 residues. Germline values: CDR1 LNHDA, CDR2 SQIVND (reference sequence). Study results and limitations: Increased Spike-specific TCR breadth and depth were observed after two AZD1222 doses.

Libraries were prepared by immunoSEQ multiplex PCR; TCRdb keeps only in-frame clonotypes and omits some of them. The table has about 84,000 clones, just over 90% seen once. Notes on this clone: The antigen is unknown.

The source material was peripheral blood, sampled 28 days after the second AZD1222 dose. The source is an adult who received the AZD1222 COVID-19 vaccine. The chain has TRBV19 and TRBJ1-6, with 9 bases aligning to TRBD1. The chain's CDR3 is CASSTATGTGRNSPLHF. CDR3 coding DNA: TGTGCCAGTAGTACAGCTACCGGGACAGGGAGAAATTCACCCCTCCACTTT. The whole variable domain, filled in from reference TRBV19 and TRBJ1-6, reads DGGITQSPKYLFRKEGQNVTLSCEQNLNHDAMYWYRQDPGQGLRLIYYSQIVNDFQKGDIAEGYSVSREKKESFPLTVTSAQKNPTAFYLCASSTATGTGRNSPLHFGNGTRLTVT.